This T cell receptor beta chain was sequenced for a study of CD8+ T cells in alopecia areata. Following extraction, RNA underwent reverse transcription to cDNA, which served as the sequencing template. The assay was immunoSEQ multiplex PCR, and TCRdb's table has in-frame clones only and misses some. The sample has under 200,000 clones; about two thirds are singletons. Trimming shortened V by 6 bases and J by 0 bases, and 14 bases separated the two germline ends. The CDR3 consists of 15 residues. The germline V gene encodes CDR1 MNHEY and CDR2 SVGAGI. Treatment in this sample: oral pan-JAK inhibitor, 5-10 mg twice daily. The study, taken as a whole, reports: Scalp samples also yield sequences from resident alphabeta T cells of normal skin. Among the top 100, expanded CD8+ clones, as well as scalp clonality, were significantly decreased by tofacitinib. Lesional scalp, especially alopecia totalis/universalis, showed higher clonality than normal scalp.

As regards this clone: Its antigen remains unidentified.

Sequencing was performed on CD4+ T cells sorted from blood, taken at week 4, from a patient treated with tofacitinib. The chain is built from TRBV6-5 and TRBJ1-1; the D gene is possibly TRBD1 (6 bases). The clonotype was recovered from a human donor with alopecia areata. The CDR3 spells CASRYGGGMNTEAFF. As DNA, the CDR3 is TGTGCCAGCAGATACGGGGGCGGTATGAACACTGAAGCTTTCTTT.